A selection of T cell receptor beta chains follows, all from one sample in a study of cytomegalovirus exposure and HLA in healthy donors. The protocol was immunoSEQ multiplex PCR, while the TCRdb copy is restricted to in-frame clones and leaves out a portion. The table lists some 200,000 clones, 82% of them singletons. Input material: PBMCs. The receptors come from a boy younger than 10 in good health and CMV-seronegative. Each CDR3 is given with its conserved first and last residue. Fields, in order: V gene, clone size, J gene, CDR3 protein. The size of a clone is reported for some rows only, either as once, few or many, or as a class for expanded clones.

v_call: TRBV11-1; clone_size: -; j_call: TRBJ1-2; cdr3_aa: CASSFGTGIMEGYTF
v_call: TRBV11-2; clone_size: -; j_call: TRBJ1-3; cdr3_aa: CASSLGRGKSGNTIYF
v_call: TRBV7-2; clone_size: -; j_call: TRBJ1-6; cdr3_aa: CASSFRQVGSPLHF
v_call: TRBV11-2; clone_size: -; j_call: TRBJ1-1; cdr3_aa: CASSPTMMNTEAFF
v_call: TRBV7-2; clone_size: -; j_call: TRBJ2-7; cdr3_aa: CASSLGRGTGREQYF
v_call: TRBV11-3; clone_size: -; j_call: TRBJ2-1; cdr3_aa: CASSLGLGLSSEQFF
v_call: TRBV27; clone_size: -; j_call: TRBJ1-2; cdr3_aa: CASSFRGGLYGYTF
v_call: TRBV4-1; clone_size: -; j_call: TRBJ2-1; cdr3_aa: CASSPTTGLAGGGEQFF
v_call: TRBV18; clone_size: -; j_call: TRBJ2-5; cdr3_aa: CASSPWRLAGEQETQYF
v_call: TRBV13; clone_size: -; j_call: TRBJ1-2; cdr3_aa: CASSLGSFNYGYTF
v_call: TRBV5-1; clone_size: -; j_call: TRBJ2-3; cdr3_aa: CASSFAISSGGSTDTQYF
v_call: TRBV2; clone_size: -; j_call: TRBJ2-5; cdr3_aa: CASSDGNGAGAYQETQYF
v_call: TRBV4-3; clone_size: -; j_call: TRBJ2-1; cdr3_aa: CASSQDLAGGSYNEQFF
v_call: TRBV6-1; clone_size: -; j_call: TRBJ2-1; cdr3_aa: CAWGLQNEQFF
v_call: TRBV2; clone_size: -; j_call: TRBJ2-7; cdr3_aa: CASREGGAPAVEQYF
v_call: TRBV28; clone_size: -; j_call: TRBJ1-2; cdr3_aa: CASLRMGLVGYTF
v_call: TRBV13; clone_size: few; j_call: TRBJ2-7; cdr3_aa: CASSLGEIRSYEQYF
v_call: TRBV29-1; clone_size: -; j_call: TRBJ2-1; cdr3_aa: CSVPLAGGGHEQFF
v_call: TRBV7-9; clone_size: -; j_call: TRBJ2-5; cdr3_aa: CASSLGGMGETQYF
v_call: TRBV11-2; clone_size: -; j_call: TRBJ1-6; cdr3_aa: CASSLSPSSYNSPLHF
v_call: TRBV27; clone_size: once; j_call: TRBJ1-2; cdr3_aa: CASRGSGGYGYTF
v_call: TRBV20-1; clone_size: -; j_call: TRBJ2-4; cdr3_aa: CSARAGGIEYF
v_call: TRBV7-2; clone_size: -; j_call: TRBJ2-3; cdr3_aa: CASSSPGTSGMTDTQYF
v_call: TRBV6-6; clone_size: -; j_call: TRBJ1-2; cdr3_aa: CASRREGSHYGYTF
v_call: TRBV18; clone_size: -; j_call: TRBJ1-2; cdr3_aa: CASSPNRGPPNYGYTF
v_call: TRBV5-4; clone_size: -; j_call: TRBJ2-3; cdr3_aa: CASSHQRGLSPDTQYF
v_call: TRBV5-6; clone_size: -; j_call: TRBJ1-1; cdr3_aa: CASSFNRGSEAFF
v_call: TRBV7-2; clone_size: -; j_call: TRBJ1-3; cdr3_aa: CASSLASLSGNTIYF
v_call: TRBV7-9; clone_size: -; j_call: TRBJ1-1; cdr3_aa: CASSPGLNTEAFF
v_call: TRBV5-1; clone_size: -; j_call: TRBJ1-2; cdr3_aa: CASSLGTYGYTF
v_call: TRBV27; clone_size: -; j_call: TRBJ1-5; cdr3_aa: CASGSGTPNQPQHF
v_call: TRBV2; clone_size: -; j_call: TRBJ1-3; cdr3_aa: CASSERGSGNTIYF
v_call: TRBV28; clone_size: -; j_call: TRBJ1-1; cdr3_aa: CASSPPGTEAFF
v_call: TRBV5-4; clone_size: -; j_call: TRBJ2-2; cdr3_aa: CASSLGTEYGRELFF
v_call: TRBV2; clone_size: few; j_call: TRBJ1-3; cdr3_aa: CASLRDSGNTIYF
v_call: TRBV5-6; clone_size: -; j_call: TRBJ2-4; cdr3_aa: CASSLGGHIQYF
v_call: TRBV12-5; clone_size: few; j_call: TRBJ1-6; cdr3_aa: CASAWGGSGSPLHF
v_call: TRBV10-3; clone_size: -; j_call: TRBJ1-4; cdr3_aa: CATHDRGGEKLFF
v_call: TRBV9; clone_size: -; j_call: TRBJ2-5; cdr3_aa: CASSVRGETQYF
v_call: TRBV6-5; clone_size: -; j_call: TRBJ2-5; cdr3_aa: CASSSVSGGGETQYF
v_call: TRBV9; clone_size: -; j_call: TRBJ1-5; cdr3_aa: CASTPIPGQGASNQPQHF
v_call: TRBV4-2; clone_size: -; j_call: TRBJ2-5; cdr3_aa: CASSQAINQETQYF
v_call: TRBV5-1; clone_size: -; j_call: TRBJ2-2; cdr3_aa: CASSLAGPTTGELFF
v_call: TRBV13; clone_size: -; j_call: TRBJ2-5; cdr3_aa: CASQRLTSGRDQYF